This TCR beta chain was obtained from a study of T-cell reconstitution after alpha-beta-depleted transplantation in children. The study, taken as a whole, reports: Surviving recipient T cells and thymic progenitors produced the high day-60 TCRbeta diversity seen in some patients. Diversity and T-cell counts at one year after transplant derived mostly from new T cells. At around two months after transplant, the alpha-beta T cells were reportedly derived from several hundred expanded clones that came from non-depleted graft cells.

Worth noting for this clonotype: Its antigen is still unknown. One end of the junction fails to match germline, which may point to a read error.

The TCRbeta library incorporated unique molecular identifiers. TCRdb reprocessed the PCR reads with MiXCR, giving one entry per CDR3 protein. The sample has about 98,000 distinct CDR3 sequences; about 22% are singletons. There are 14 residues in the CDR3. Germline values: CDR1 MNHEY, CDR2 SMNVEV (reference sequence). The chain recombines TRBV27 with TRBJ2-1, with D perhaps being TRBD1 or TRBD2 (5 bases each). Sample: PBMCs, taken before TCRalphabeta/CD19-depleted stem cell transplant. The origin of this receptor is a boy between 2 and 10 years old with acute lymphoblastic leukemia, due to receive a stem cell transplant. CDR3 nucleotide sequence: TGTGCCAGCAGTTTGGGGACGGGATACAATGAGCATTTCTTC. Protein: CASSLGTGYNEHFF.